This TCR beta chain was sequenced during a study of shared clonotypes between healthy human individuals. Study-wide background: A couple of women and three men aged 18 to 49 served as donors.

Whole-study results and caveats: Naive subsets, compared against memory subsets, generally had larger estimated richness values. In contrast to clonotypes shared by all four donors, non-shared clonotypes had lower generation probabilities.

Terminally differentiated effector memory CD45RA+ cells were excluded from the naive CD8 cells, which were CD45RO-negative and positively selected for CCR7. Donors, healthy HIV-negative adults, lacked recent acute infections or vaccinations. TCRdb's table, derived via immunoSEQ multiplex PCR, lists solely in-frame clones and lacks some. The data show about 2.2 million clones, approximately 94% seen once. CDR1 SGHDT and CDR2 YYEEEE come from the germline V gene. V lost 2 bases and J lost 7; bases outside the gene matches: 13. This CDR3 has 16 amino acids. As to this clone: Its matching antigen is unknown.

This clonotype was sampled from a man between 18 and 35 years old in good health. Some clones in this sample may be carry-over from other donors' samples. Sample: naive CD8+ T cells from PBMCs. The chain employs TRBV5-6 and TRBJ2-3; 7 nucleotides align to TRBD1. The chain's CDR3 is CASSFRDSSLLYTQYF. In nucleotides, the CDR3 is TGTGCCAGCAGCTTCAGGGACAGCAGCCTTTTATATACGCAGTATTTT.